These T cell receptor beta chains were read from a single sample in a study of vaccination effects on CD4 cells after COVID-19. No antigens are known for them. Sequencing was performed with immunoSEQ multiplex PCR; in TCRdb, only in-frame clones are kept and a portion is missing. The sample shows about 41,000 clones, 70% of them seen only once. The material was CD4+ T cells from PBMCs cultured with HCoV-OC43 spike peptides, obtained before COVID-19 vaccination. These receptors all stem from a human donor who received a COVID-19 vaccine. The CDR3 runs from the conserved cysteine through the conserved F or W. The order of the fields is CDR3 protein, CDR3 DNA, J gene, D gene, V gene, clone size. The D gene is left open where the match is weak. Only part of the rows carry a size: once, few, many, or a class if the clone is expanded.

CDR3: CASSRRTSGHNEQFF
DNA: TGTGCCAGTAGCCGGAGGACTAGCGGGCACAATGAGCAGTTCTTC
J: TRBJ2-1
D: TRBD2
V: TRBV19
size: once

CDR3: CAWSVGAVHEKLFF
DNA: TGTGCCTGGAGTGTGGGGGCAGTCCATGAAAAACTGTTTTTT
J: TRBJ1-4
D: .
V: TRBV30
size: .

CDR3: CASSLVRGTPNEKLFF
DNA: TGTGCCAGCAGCTTAGTGAGAGGGACACCTAATGAAAAACTGTTTTTT
J: TRBJ1-4
D: .
V: TRBV7-8
size: .

CDR3: CASSYGVLGGEQFF
DNA: TGTGCCAGCAGTTACGGAGTACTGGGCGGTGAGCAGTTCTTC
J: TRBJ2-1
D: .
V: TRBV6-5
size: .

CDR3: CASSYGGGSQRTQYF
DNA: TGTGCCAGCAGTTACGGCGGGGGGTCTCAGAGGACCCAGTACTTC
J: TRBJ2-5
D: TRBD2
V: TRBV6-2/TRBV6-3
size: .

CDR3: CAGTGTGGRGGGYTF
DNA: TGTGCCGGGACCGGGACAGGGGGTCGGGGAGGTGGCTACACCTTC
J: TRBJ1-2
D: TRBD1
V: TRBV30
size: once

CDR3: CASSLPAQETQYF
DNA: TGCGCCAGCAGCTTGCCTGCCCAAGAGACCCAGTACTTC
J: TRBJ2-5
D: .
V: TRBV5-1
size: once

CDR3: CSVEGRRATGELFF
DNA: TGCAGCGTTGAGGGTCGCAGGGCCACCGGGGAGCTGTTTTTT
J: TRBJ2-2
D: .
V: TRBV29-1
size: few

CDR3: CASSYKGVNTEAFF
DNA: TGTGCCAGCAGTTACAAGGGGGTGAACACTGAAGCTTTCTTT
J: TRBJ1-1
D: .
V: TRBV6-2/TRBV6-3
size: .

CDR3: CASSPGGRGRSGNTIYF
DNA: TGTGCCAGCAGCCCTGGGGGCAGGGGGCGGTCTGGAAACACCATATATTTT
J: TRBJ1-3
D: TRBD1
V: TRBV4-2
size: .

CDR3: CASSPRDTSNSPLHF
DNA: TGTGCCAGCTCACCACGGGACACCTCTAATTCACCCCTCCACTTT
J: TRBJ1-6
D: .
V: TRBV18
size: .

CDR3: CASSQGQNYGYTF
DNA: TGTGCCAGCAGCCAGGGACAGAACTATGGCTACACCTTC
J: TRBJ1-2
D: TRBD1
V: TRBV11-2
size: .

CDR3: CASSFLASGANVLTF
DNA: TGCGCCAGCAGCTTCTTAGCCTCTGGGGCCAACGTCCTGACTTTC
J: TRBJ2-6
D: .
V: TRBV5-1
size: .

CDR3: CASSTTRRSNQPQHF
DNA: TGTGCCAGCAGCACAACCCGACGGAGCAATCAGCCCCAGCATTTT
J: TRBJ1-5
D: .
V: TRBV7-8
size: .

CDR3: CASSLGQGYGYTF
DNA: TGTGCCAGCAGCCTTGGACAGGGCTATGGCTACACCTTC
J: TRBJ1-2
D: TRBD1
V: TRBV12-3/TRBV12-4
size: .

CDR3: CSAGGQAARGYTF
DNA: TGCAGCGCCGGCGGGCAGGCGGCCCGCGGCTACACCTTC
J: TRBJ1-2
D: .
V: TRBV29-1
size: .